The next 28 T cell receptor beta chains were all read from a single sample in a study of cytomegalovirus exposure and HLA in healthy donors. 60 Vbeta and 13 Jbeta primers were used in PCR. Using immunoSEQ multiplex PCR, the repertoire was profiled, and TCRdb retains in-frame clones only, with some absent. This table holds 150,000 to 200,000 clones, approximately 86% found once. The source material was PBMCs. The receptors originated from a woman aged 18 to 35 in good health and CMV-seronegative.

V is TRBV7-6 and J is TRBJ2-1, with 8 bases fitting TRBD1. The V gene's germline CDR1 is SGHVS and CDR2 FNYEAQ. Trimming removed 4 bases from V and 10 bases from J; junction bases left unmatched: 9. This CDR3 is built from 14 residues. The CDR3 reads CASSYEGTGSEQFF. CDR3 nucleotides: TGTGCCAGCAGCTACGAGGGGACAGGCTCCGAGCAGTTCTTC.

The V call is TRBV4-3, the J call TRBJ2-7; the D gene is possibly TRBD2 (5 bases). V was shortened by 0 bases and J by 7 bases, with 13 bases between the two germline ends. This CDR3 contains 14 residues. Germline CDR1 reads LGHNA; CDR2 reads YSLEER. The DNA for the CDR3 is TGCGCCAGCAGCCAAGATCGGGGAGCCGGGGAGCAGTACTTC. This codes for CASSQDRGAGEQYF.

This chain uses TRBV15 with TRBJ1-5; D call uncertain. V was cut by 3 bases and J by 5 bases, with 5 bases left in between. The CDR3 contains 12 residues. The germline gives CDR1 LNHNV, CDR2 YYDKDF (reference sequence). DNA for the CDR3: TGTGCCACCAGCAGCGGGGATCAGCCCCAGCATTTT. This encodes CATSSGDQPQHF. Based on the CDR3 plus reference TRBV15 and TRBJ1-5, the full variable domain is DAMVIQNPRYQVTQFGKPVTLSCSQTLNHNVMYWYQQKSSQAPKLLFHYYDKDFNNEADTPDNFQSRRPNTSFCFLDIRSPGLGDTAMYLCATSSGDQPQHFGDGTRLSIL.

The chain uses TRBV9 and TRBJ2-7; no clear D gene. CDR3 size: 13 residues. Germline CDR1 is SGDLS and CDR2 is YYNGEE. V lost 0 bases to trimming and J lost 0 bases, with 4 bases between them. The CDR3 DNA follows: TGTGCCAGCAGCGTAGGGCCCTCCTACGAGCAGTACTTC. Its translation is CASSVGPSYEQYF.

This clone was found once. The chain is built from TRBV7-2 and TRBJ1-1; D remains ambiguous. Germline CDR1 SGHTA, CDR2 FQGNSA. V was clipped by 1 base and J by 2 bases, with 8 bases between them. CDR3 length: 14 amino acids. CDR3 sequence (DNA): TGTGCCAGCAGCTTAGGTGTTCTAAACACTGAAGCTTTCTTT. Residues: CASSLGVLNTEAFF.

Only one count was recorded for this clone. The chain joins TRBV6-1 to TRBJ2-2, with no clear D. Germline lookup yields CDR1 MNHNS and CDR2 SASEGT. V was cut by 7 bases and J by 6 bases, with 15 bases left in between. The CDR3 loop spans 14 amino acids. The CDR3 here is CASKLMGVAGELFF. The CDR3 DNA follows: TGTGCCAGCAAGTTAATGGGCGTTGCCGGGGAGCTGTTTTTT.

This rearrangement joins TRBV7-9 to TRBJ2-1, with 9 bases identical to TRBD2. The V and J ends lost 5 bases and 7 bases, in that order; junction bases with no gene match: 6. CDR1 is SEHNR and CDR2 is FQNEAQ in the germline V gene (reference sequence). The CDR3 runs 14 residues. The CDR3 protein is CASSPSGTGNEQFF. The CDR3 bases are TGTGCCAGCAGCCCTAGCGGGACTGGGAATGAGCAGTTCTTC.

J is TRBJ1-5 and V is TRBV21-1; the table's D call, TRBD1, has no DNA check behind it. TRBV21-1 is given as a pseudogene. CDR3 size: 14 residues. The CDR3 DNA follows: TGTGCCAGCCAGGGGACAGCCTTCCTCGAGCCCCAGCATTTT. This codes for CASQGTAFLEPQHF.

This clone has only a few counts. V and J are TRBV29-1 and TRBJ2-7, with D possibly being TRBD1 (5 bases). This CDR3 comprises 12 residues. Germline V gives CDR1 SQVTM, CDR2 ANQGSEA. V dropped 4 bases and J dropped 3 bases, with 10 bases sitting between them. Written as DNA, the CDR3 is TGCAGCGTTGTCAGGGCTGACTACGAGCAGTACTTC. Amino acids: CSVVRADYEQYF.

The CDR3 loop is CASSFPDRGGYEQYF. In DNA, the CDR3 is TGTGCCAGCAGTTTCCCCGACAGGGGTGGATACGAGCAGTACTTC. The chain uses TRBV28 and TRBJ2-7; TRBD1 aligns across 8 bases. With V trimmed by 3 bases and J by 4 bases, 8 bases remained unmatched. The germline gives CDR1 MDHEN, CDR2 SYDVKM. The CDR3 extends over 15 amino acids.

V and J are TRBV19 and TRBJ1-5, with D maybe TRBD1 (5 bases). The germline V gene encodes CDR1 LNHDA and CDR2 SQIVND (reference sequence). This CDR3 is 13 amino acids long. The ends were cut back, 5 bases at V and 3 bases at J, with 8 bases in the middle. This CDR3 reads CASSVRDNQPQHF. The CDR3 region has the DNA TGTGCCAGTAGTGTCAGGGACAATCAGCCCCAGCATTTT. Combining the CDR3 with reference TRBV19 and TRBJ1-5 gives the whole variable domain DGGITQSPKYLFRKEGQNVTLSCEQNLNHDAMYWYRQDPGQGLRLIYYSQIVNDFQKGDIAEGYSVSREKKESFPLTVTSAQKNPTAFYLCASSVRDNQPQHFGDGTRLSIL.

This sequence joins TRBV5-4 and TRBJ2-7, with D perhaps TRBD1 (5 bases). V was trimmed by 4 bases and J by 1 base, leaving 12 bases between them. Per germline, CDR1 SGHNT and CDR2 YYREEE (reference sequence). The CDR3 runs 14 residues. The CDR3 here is CASSPGAGSYEQYF. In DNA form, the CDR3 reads TGTGCCAGCAGCCCTGGGGCAGGTTCCTACGAGCAGTACTTC.

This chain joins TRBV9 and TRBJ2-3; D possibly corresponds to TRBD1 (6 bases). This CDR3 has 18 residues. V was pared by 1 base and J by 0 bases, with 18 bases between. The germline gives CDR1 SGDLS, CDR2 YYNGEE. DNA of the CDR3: TGTGCCAGCAGCGTACCCCTCCAGGGGCTTACTAGCACAGATACGCAGTATTTT. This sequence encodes CASSVPLQGLTSTDTQYF. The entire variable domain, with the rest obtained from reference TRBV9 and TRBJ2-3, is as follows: DSGVTQTPKHLITATGQRVTLRCSPRSGDLSVYWYQQSLDQGLQFLIQYYNGEERAKGNILERFSAQQFPDLHSELNLSSLELGDSALYFCASSVPLQGLTSTDTQYFGPGTRLTVL.

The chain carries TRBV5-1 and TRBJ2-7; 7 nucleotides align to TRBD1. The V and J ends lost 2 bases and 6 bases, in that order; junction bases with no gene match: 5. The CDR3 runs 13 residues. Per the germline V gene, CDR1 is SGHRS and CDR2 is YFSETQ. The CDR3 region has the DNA TGCGCCAGCAGCTTACAGGGGATTAGCGAGCAGTACTTC. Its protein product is CASSLQGISEQYF. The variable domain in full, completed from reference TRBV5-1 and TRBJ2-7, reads KAGVTQTPRYLIKTRGQQVTLSCSPISGHRSVSWYQQTPGQGLQFLFEYFSETQRNKGNFPGRFSGRQFSNSRSEMNVSTLELGDSALYLCASSLQGISEQYFGPGTRLTVT.

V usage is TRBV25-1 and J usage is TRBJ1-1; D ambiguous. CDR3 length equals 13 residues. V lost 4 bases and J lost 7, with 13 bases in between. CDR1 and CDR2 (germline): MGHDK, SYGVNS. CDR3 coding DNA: TGTGCCAGCAGTGCCCGACTAAGAATTGAAGCTTTCTTT. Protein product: CASSARLRIEAFF.

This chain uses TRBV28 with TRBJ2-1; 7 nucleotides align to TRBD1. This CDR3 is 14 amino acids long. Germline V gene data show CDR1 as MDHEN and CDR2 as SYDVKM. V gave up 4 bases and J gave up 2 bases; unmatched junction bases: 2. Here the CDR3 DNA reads TGTGCCAGCAGTTACCAGGGGGCCTACAATGAGCAGTTCTTC. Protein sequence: CASSYQGAYNEQFF.

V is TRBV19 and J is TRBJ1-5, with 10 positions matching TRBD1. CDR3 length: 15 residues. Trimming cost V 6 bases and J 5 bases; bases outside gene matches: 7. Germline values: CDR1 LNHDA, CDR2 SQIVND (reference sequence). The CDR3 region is CASSGGQGVYQPQHF. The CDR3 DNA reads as TGTGCCAGTAGCGGTGGACAGGGGGTCTATCAGCCCCAGCATTTT. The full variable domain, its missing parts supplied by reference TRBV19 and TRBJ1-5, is DGGITQSPKYLFRKEGQNVTLSCEQNLNHDAMYWYRQDPGQGLRLIYYSQIVNDFQKGDIAEGYSVSREKKESFPLTVTSAQKNPTAFYLCASSGGQGVYQPQHFGDGTRLSIL.

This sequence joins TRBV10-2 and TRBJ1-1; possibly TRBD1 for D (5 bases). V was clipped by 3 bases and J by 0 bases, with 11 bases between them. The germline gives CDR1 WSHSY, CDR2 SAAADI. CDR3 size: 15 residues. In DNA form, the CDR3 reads TGCGCCAGCAGTGAACAGGCCTTGATGAACACTGAAGCTTTCTTT. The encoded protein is CASSEQALMNTEAFF.

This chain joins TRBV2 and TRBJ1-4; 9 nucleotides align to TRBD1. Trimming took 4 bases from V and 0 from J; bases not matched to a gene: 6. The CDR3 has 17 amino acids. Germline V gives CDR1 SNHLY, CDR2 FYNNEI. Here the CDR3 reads CASSVGQGSATNEKLFF. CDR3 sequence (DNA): TGTGCCAGCAGTGTCGGACAGGGGTCGGCAACTAATGAAAAACTGTTTTTT. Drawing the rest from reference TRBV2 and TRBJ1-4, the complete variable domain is EPEVTQTPSHQVTQMGQEVILRCVPISNHLYFYWYRQILGQKVEFLVSFYNNEISEKSEIFDDQFSVERPDGSNFTLKIRSTKLEDSAMYFCASSVGQGSATNEKLFFGSGTQLSVL.

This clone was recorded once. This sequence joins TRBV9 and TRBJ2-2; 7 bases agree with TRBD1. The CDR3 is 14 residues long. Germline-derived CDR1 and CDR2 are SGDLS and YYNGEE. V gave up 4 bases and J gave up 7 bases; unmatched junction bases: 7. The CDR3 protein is CASSTGQMHGELFF. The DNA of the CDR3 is TGTGCCAGCAGCACGGGACAGATGCACGGGGAGCTGTTTTTT.

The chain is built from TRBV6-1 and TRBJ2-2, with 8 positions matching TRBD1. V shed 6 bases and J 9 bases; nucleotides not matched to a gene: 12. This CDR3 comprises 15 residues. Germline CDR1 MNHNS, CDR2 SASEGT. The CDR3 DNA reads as TGTGCCAGCAGCTACATCACAGGGGGTAGGAGGGAGCTGTTTTTT. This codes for CASSYITGGRRELFF.

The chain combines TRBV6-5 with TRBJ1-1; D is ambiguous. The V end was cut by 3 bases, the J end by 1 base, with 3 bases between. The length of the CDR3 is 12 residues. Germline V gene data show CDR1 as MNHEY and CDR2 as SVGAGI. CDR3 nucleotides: TGTGCCAGCAGTTATCGGAACACTGAAGCTTTCTTT. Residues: CASSYRNTEAFF.

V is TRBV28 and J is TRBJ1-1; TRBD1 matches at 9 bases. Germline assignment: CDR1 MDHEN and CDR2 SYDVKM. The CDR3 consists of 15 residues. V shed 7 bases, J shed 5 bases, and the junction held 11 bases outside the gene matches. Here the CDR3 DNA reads TGTGCCAGCACCGCTGGGGGACAGGGTTATACTGAAGCTTTCTTT. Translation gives CASTAGGQGYTEAFF.

The CDR3 DNA sequence: TGTGCCAGCAGCGCCTCGGGGTTGTTGGACGAGCAGTACTTC. It yields the protein CASSASGLLDEQYF. The V call is TRBV9, the J call TRBJ2-7, with D possibly TRBD2 on 5 matching bases. V was trimmed by 3 bases and J by 5 bases, leaving 15 bases between them. CDR1 and CDR2 (germline): SGDLS, YYNGEE. This CDR3 comprises 14 residues.

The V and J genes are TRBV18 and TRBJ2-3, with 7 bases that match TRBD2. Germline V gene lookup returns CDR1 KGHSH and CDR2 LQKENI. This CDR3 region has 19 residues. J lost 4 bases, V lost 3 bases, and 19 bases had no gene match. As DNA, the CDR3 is TGTGCCAGCTCACCTAACTTTGGGATGAGCGGGACGGGTGCAGATACGCAGTATTTT. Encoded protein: CASSPNFGMSGTGADTQYF.

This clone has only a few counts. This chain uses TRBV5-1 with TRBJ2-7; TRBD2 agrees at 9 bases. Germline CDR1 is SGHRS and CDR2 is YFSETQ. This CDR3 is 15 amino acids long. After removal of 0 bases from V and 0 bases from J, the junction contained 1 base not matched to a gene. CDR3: CASSLGGRASYEQYF. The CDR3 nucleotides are TGCGCCAGCAGCTTGGGCGGGAGGGCCTCCTACGAGCAGTACTTC.

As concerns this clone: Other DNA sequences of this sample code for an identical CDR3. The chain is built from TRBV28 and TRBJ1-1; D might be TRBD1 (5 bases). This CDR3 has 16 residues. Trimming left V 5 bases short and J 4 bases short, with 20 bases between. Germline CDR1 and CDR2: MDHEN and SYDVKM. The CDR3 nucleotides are TGTGCCAGCAGTGCCCCCCGGGTCGGAGGGGTCACTGAAGCTTTCTTT. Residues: CASSAPRVGGVTEAFF.

CDR3 region: CASSAIRDSFYEQYF. CDR3 coding DNA: TGTGCCAGCTCAGCGATCCGGGACAGTTTCTACGAGCAGTACTTC. The genes are TRBV18 and TRBJ2-7; 7 positions match TRBD1. CDR1 and CDR2 from the germline V gene are KGHSH and LQKENI. V gave up 5 bases and J gave up 3 bases; unmatched junction bases: 10. This CDR3 is built from 15 residues. Complete variable domain (other parts from reference TRBV18 and TRBJ2-7): NAGVMQNPRHLVRRRGQEARLRCSPMKGHSHVYWYRQLPEEGLKFMVYLQKENIIDESGMPKERFSAEFPKEGPSILRIQQVVRGDSAAYFCASSAIRDSFYEQYFGPGTRLTVT.